These 21 T cell receptor beta chains share one sample of origin, sequenced in a study of cytomegalovirus exposure and HLA in healthy donors. 60 Vbeta and 13 Jbeta primers were used in PCR. Profiling relied on immunoSEQ multiplex PCR, and the TCRdb table lists in-frame clones only, not all of them. This table holds about 210,000 clones. Sequenced material: PBMCs. The receptors were sampled from a woman under 40 in good health and CMV-seropositive.

This chain connects TRBV5-6 to TRBJ2-2; the D is unclear. The CDR3 is 12 amino acids. V lost 1 base to trimming and J lost 5 bases, with 3 bases between them. Per germline, CDR1 SGHDT and CDR2 YYEEEE. The DNA of the CDR3 is TGTGCCAGCAGCTTGCTGACCGGGGAGCTGTTTTTT. Its translation is CASSLLTGELFF.

The rearrangement uses TRBV10-3 and TRBJ2-5; 7 bases map to TRBD2. The CDR3 is 12 residues long. In germline, CDR1 is ENHRY, CDR2 SYGVKD. Unmatched junction bases numbered 4, after V lost 8 bases and J lost 4 bases. CDR3 bases: TGTGCCATCGGCGGGGGACGAGAGACCCAGTACTTC. Amino acid sequence: CAIGGGRETQYF.

This chain links TRBV7-9 with TRBJ2-2; the D gene is possibly TRBD2 (6 bases). Trimming took 5 bases from V and 4 from J, leaving 17 bases between them. Germline V lookup: CDR1 SEHNR, CDR2 FQNEAQ (reference sequence). CDR3 length equals 16 residues. CDR3 loop: CASSQGRGIGTGELFF. CDR3 nucleotide sequence: TGTGCCAGCAGCCAAGGTCGGGGGATCGGCACCGGGGAGCTGTTTTTT.

The DNA of the CDR3 is TGTGCCAGCAGTGGCCAGGTCGGTAATGGCTACACCTTC. It yields the protein CASSGQVGNGYTF. The J gene is TRBJ1-2, the V gene TRBV2; unclear D gene. Per germline, CDR1 SNHLY and CDR2 FYNNEI. This CDR3 has 13 residues. V lost 4 bases, J lost 6 bases, and 12 bases lay in between.

Regarding this clone: One end of the junction fails to match germline, which may point to a read error. The CDR3 nucleotides are TGTGCCAGCAGTTACCCCGACGGGCGGACAGACTTC. Its translation: CASSYPDGRTDF. This chain connects TRBV6-5 to TRBJ2-7, with TRBD1 as a possible D gene (6 bases). The CDR3 is made up of 12 amino acids. Germline CDR1 reads MNHEY; CDR2 reads SVGAGI.

This chain joins TRBV30 and TRBJ1-4; TRBD1 aligns across 8 bases. Per germline, CDR1 GTSNPN and CDR2 SVGIG (reference sequence). The length of the CDR3 is 15 residues. V shed 2 bases and J 1 base; nucleotides not matched to a gene: 3. The CDR3 loop is CAWSNTGGTNEKLFF. CDR3 sequence (DNA): TGTGCCTGGAGTAATACAGGGGGAACTAATGAAAAACTGTTTTTT.

The V and J genes are TRBV19 and TRBJ2-1; the match to TRBD2 covers 11 bases. The CDR3 has 15 residues. The J segment lost 4 bases and the V segment lost 7 bases, leaving 6 bases of the junction unmatched. CDR1 and CDR2 from the germline V gene are LNHDA and SQIVND (reference sequence). CDR3 sequence: CASTVAGGRYNEQFF. CDR3 in DNA: TGTGCCAGTACCGTAGCGGGAGGGCGGTACAATGAGCAGTTCTTC.

This sequence joins TRBV28 and TRBJ2-3, with a possible D match to TRBD1 (6 bases). From germline, CDR1 is MDHEN and CDR2 SYDVKM. The CDR3 has 15 residues. V dropped 4 bases and J dropped 1 base, with 12 bases sitting between them. CDR3 sequence: CASSSPGQRTDTQYF. The CDR3 DNA sequence: TGTGCCAGCAGTTCCCCTGGACAGCGCACAGATACGCAGTATTTT. Looking up the rest from reference TRBV28 and TRBJ2-3 gives the full variable domain: DVKVTQSSRYLVKRTGEKVFLECVQDMDHENMFWYRQDPGLGLRLIYFSYDVKMKEKGDIPEGYSVSREKKERFSLILESASTNQTSMYLCASSSPGQRTDTQYFGPGTRLTVL.

The rearrangement joins TRBV6-5 to TRBJ1-2; 7 nucleotides align to TRBD1. J lost 7 bases, V lost 5 bases, and 10 bases had no gene match. In germline, CDR1 is MNHEY, CDR2 SVGAGI. The CDR3 consists of 14 residues. DNA of the CDR3: TGTGCCAGCAGTCCGACAGGGCGATTATTTGGCTACACCTTC. Amino acids: CASSPTGRLFGYTF.

V usage is TRBV5-1 and J usage is TRBJ1-4; possibly TRBD1 for D (5 bases). Trimming stripped 3 bases from V and 8 bases from J, with 17 bases between. There are 15 residues in the CDR3. The germline CDR1 and CDR2 sequences are SGHRS and YFSETQ. As DNA, the CDR3 is TGCGCCAGCAGCTGGGGTGGCAGGGAGGAGGAAAAACTGTTTTTT. It translates to CASSWGGREEEKLFF.

The CDR3 is CASSLYREYTF. The CDR3 DNA sequence: TGTGCCAGCAGTTTATACAGGGAATACACCTTC. The V gene is TRBV27, the J gene TRBJ1-2, with D possibly being TRBD1 (6 bases). The germline gives CDR1 MNHEY, CDR2 SMNVEV (reference sequence). The ends were cut back, 1 base at V and 11 bases at J, with 8 bases in the middle. The CDR3 totals 11 residues.

The chain carries TRBV5-6 and TRBJ2-1; possible D gene TRBD2, 6 bases. The CDR3 runs 16 residues. Germline values: CDR1 SGHDT, CDR2 YYEEEE. V was trimmed by 0 bases and J by 3 bases, leaving 13 bases between them. The CDR3 loop reads CASSLVPLANYNEQFF. CDR3 DNA: TGTGCCAGCAGCTTGGTACCCCTAGCGAACTACAATGAGCAGTTCTTC.

The chain combines TRBV18 with TRBJ1-2; D is possibly TRBD1 (5 bases). Germline V gene lookup returns CDR1 KGHSH and CDR2 LQKENI. With 2 bases removed from V and 8 bases from J, the gap between germline ends came to 15 bases. CDR3 length: 14 residues. CDR3 residues: CASSPNQGAQGYTF. CDR3 sequence (DNA): TGTGCCAGCTCACCAAATCAAGGGGCGCAGGGCTACACCTTC. The whole variable domain, filled in from reference TRBV18 and TRBJ1-2, reads NAGVMQNPRHLVRRRGQEARLRCSPMKGHSHVYWYRQLPEEGLKFMVYLQKENIIDESGMPKERFSAEFPKEGPSILRIQQVVRGDSAAYFCASSPNQGAQGYTFGSGTRLTVV.

The V call is TRBV7-9, the J call TRBJ2-1, with 10 bases matching TRBD2. The germline gives CDR1 SEHNR, CDR2 FQNEAQ (reference sequence). The length of the CDR3 is 15 residues. Trimming took 2 bases from V and 6 from J; bases not matched to a gene: 4. CDR3 DNA: TGTGCCAGCAGCTTATATAGCGGGGGGAGCAATGAGCAGTTCTTC. Residues: CASSLYSGGSNEQFF.

CDR3 protein: CAISESSAGPTDTQYF. The CDR3 DNA follows: TGTGCCATCAGTGAGTCGTCAGCGGGTCCCACAGATACGCAGTATTTT. The V call is TRBV10-3, the J call TRBJ2-3, with D possibly matching TRBD2 (6 bases). CDR1 and CDR2 (germline): ENHRY, SYGVKD. The CDR3 runs 16 residues. Trimming removed 0 bases from V and 2 bases from J, with 12 bases in between.

The chain recombines TRBV14 with TRBJ1-1; TRBD1 matches 7 bases. The CDR3 is made up of 15 amino acids. J gave up 5 bases and V 2 bases, and 8 bases lay outside the gene matches. CDR1 is SGHDN and CDR2 is FVKESK in the germline V gene. CDR3 sequence reads: CASSQRAGGQTEAFF. The CDR3 nucleotides are TGTGCCAGCAGCCAAAGGGCAGGGGGACAAACTGAAGCTTTCTTT.

Remarks on this clone: Sequence at one end of the junction differs from germline and may be a read error. DNA of the CDR3: TGCGCCAGCAGCCAAGATTCGCGGGAGCCATACAATGGGCAGTTCTTC. Its translation is CASSQDSREPYNGQFF. This sequence joins TRBV4-3 and TRBJ2-1, with 7 bases lining up with TRBD2. This CDR3 has 16 amino acids. Looked up from germline, CDR1 is LGHNA and CDR2 is YSLEER.

The gene calls are TRBV5-6 and TRBJ2-1; TRBD2 matches at 7 bases. Germline CDR1 SGHDT, CDR2 YYEEEE. The CDR3 loop spans 13 amino acids. V shed 4 bases, J shed 9 bases, and the junction held 7 bases outside the gene matches. CDR3 DNA: TGTGCCAGCAGCCCGACTAGCTTGGGTGAGCAGTTCTTC. Its translation is CASSPTSLGEQFF.

The chain uses TRBV10-2 and TRBJ2-4, with 8 bases that match TRBD1. The V and J ends lost 6 bases and 1 base, in that order; junction bases with no gene match: 8. Germline V gene sequence: CDR1 WSHSY, CDR2 SAAADI. The length of the CDR3 is 16 residues. The CDR3 loop is CASRQGAEYAKNIQYF. CDR3 nucleotide sequence: TGCGCCAGCAGGCAGGGGGCGGAATATGCCAAAAACATTCAGTACTTC.

This chain connects TRBV18 to TRBJ2-1; no definite D call. The germline CDR1 and CDR2 sequences are KGHSH and LQKENI. V lost 2 bases to trimming and J lost 5 bases, with 16 bases between them. The CDR3 length is 16 residues. The CDR3: CASSPLITGGHNEQFF. In DNA, the CDR3 is TGTGCCAGCTCACCATTAATAACCGGCGGTCACAATGAGCAGTTCTTC.

V gene TRBV4-1 combines with J gene TRBJ2-1; 7 nucleotides line up with TRBD2. The junction had 8 bases not matched to a gene; V was cut back by 0 bases and J by 0 bases. The V gene's germline CDR1 is MGHRA and CDR2 YSYEKL. The CDR3 consists of 18 residues. The CDR3 bases are TGCGCCAGCAGCCAAGATGAGCTAGCGGTGGTCTCCTACAATGAGCAGTTCTTC. This encodes CASSQDELAVVSYNEQFF.